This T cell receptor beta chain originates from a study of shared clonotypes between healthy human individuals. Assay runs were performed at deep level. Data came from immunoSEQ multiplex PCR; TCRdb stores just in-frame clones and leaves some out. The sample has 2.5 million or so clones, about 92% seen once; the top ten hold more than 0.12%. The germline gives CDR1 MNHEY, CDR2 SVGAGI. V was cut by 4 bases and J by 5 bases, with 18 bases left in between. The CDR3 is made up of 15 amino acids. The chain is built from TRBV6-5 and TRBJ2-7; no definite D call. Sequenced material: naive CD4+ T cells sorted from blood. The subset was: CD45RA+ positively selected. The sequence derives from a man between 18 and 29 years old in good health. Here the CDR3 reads CASSSRWDVAHEQYF. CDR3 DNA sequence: TGTGCCAGCAGTTCCCGGTGGGATGTGGCGCACGAGCAGTACTTC.